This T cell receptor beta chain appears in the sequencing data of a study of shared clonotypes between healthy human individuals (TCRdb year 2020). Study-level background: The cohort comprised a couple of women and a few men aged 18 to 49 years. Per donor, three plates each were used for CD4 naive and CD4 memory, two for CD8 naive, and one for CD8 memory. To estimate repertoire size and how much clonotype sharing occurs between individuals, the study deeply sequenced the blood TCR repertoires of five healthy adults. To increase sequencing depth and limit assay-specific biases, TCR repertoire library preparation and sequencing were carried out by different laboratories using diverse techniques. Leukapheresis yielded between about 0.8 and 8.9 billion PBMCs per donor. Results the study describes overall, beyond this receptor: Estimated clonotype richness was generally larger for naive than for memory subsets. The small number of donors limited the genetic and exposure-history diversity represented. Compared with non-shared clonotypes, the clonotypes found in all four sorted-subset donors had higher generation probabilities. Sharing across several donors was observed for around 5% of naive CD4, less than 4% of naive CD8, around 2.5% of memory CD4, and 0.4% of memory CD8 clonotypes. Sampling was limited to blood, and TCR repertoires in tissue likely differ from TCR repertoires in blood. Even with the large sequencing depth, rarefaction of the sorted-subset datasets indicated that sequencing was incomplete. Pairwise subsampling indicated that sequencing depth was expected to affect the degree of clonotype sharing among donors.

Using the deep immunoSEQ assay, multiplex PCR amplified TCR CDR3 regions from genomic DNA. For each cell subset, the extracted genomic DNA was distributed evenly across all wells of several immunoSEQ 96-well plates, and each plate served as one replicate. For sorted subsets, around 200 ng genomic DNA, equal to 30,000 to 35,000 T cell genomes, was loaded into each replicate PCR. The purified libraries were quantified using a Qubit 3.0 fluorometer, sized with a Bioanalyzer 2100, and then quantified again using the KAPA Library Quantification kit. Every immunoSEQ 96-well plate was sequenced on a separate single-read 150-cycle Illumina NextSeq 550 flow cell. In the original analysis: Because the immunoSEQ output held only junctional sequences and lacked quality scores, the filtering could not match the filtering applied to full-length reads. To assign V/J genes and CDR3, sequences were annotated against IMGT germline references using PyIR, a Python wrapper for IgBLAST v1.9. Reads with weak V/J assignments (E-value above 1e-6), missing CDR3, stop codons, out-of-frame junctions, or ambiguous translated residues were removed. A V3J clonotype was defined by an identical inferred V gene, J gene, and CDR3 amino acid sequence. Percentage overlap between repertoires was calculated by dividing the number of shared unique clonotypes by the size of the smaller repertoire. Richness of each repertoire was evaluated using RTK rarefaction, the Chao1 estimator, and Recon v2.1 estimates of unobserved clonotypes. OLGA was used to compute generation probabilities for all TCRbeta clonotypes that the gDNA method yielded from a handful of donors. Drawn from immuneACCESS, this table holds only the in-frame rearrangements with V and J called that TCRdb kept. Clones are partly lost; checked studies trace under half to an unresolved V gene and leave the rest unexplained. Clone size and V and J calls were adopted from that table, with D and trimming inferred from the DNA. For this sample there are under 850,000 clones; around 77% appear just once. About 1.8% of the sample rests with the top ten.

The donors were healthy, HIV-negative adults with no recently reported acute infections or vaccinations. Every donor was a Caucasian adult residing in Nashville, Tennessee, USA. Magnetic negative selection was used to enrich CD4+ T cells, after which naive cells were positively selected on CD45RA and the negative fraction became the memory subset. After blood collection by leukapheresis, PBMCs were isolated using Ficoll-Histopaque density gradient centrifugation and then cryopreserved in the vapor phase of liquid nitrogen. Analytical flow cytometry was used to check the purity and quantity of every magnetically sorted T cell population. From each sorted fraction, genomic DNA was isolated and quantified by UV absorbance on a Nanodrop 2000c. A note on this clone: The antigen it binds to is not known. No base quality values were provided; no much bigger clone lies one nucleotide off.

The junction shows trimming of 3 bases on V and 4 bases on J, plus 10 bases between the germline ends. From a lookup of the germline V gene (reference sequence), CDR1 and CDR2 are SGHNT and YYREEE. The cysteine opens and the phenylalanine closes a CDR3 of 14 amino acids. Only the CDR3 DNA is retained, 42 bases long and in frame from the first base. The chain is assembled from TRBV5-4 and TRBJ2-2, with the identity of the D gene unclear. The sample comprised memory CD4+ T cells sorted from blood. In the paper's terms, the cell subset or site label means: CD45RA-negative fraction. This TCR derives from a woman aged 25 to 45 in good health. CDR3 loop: CASSSLPGTGELFF. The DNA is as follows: TGTGCCAGCAGCTCGTTGCCGGGCACCGGGGAGCTGTTTTTT.